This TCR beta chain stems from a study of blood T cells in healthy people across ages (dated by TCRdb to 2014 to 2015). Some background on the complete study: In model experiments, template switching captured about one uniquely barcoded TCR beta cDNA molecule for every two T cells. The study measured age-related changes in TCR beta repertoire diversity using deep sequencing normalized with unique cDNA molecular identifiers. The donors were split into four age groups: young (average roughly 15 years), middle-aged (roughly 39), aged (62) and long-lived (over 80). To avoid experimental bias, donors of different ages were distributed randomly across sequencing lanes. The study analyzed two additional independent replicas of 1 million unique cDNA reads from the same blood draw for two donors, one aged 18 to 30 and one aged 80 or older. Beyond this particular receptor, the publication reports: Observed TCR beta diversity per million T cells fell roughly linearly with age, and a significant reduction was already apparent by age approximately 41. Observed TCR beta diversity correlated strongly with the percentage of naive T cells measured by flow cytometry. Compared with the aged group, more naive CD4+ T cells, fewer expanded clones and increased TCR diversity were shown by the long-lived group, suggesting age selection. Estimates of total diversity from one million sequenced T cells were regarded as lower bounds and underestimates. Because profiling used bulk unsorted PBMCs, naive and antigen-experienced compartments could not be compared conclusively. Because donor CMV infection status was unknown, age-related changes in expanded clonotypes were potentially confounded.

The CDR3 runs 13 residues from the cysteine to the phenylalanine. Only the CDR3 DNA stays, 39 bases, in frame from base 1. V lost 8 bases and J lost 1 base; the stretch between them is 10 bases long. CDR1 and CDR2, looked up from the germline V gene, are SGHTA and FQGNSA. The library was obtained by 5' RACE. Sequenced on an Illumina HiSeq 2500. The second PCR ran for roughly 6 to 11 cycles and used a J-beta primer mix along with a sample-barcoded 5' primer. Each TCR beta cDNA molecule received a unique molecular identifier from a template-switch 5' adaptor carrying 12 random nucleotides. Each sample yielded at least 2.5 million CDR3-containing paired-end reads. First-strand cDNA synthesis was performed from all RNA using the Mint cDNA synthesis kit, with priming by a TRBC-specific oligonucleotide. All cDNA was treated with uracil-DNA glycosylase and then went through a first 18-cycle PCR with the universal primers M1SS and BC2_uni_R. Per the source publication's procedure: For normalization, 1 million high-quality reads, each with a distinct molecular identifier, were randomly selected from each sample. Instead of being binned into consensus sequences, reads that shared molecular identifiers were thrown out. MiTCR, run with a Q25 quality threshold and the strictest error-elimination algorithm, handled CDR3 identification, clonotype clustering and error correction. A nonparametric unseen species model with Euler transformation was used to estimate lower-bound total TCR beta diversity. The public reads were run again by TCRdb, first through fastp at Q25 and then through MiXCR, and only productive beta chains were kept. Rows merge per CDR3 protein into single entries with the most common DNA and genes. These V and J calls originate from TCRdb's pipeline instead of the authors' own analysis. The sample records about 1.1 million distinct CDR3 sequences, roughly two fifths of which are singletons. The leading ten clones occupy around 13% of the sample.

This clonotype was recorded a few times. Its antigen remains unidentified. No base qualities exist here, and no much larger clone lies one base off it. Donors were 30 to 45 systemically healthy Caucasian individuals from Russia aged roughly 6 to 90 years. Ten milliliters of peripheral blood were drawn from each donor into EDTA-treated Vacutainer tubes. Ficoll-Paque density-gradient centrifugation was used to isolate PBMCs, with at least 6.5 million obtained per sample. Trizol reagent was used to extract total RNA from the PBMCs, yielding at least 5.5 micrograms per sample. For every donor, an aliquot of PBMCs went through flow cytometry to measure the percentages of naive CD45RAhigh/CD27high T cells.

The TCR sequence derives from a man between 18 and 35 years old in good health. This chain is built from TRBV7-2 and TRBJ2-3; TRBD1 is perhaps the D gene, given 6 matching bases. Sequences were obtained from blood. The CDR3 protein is CASAKGGTDTQYF. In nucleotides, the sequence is TGTGCCAGCGCAAAGGGGGGCACAGATACGCAGTATTTT.